These T cell receptor beta chains were read from a single sample in a study of blood T cell repertoires in COVID-19. Repertoires were generated with immunoSEQ multiplex PCR, while TCRdb's copy carries only in-frame clones and drops some. The sample carries about 190,000 clones, 70% to 90% recorded once. The sequencing sample was made of peripheral blood. The receptors shown here come from a man between 70 and 80 years old with active or convalescent COVID-19. Both conserved end residues are part of each CDR3. A D gene is named only where the DNA matches it firmly. Not every row has a clone size; where given, it reads once, few, many or a size class.

j_call	clone_size	d_call	v_call	cdr3_aa	cdr3_nt
TRBJ1-1	-	-	TRBV18	CASSRESLGNEAFF	TGTGCCAGCTCTAGGGAGAGCCTAGGCAATGAAGCTTTCTTT
TRBJ1-6	-	TRBD1	TRBV6-5	CASSGRQGEASPLHF	TGTGCCAGCAGCGGCAGACAGGGGGAAGCTTCACCCCTCCACTTT
TRBJ1-5	-	-	TRBV5-6	CASSLGTDQPQHF	TGTGCCAGCAGCTTGGGTACTGATCAGCCCCAGCATTTT
TRBJ1-2	-	TRBD1	TRBV2	CASSEDRGRDYGYTF	TGTGCCAGCAGTGAAGACAGGGGGCGCGACTATGGCTACACCTTC
TRBJ1-5	-	-	TRBV24-1	CATSASGYGNQPQHF	TGTGCCACCAGTGCATCGGGGTACGGCAATCAGCCCCAGCATTTT
TRBJ1-6	-	-	TRBV5-4	CASSLLNSPLHF	TGTGCCAGCAGCTTGCTCAATTCACCCCTCCACTTT
TRBJ2-3	once	-	TRBV10-2	CASSVQDTQYF	TGCGCCAGCAGTGTACAAGATACGCAGTATTTT
TRBJ2-3	-	-	TRBV7-8	CASSLGLPPDTQYF	TGTGCCAGCAGCTTGGGACTTCCCCCAGATACGCAGTATTTT
TRBJ1-4	-	-	TRBV7-2	CASTSDFYGEKLFF	TGTGCCAGCACCTCGGACTTCTACGGGGAAAAACTGTTTTTT
TRBJ1-4	-	-	TRBV1	CTSSQEAGTGGYNEKLFF	TGCACCAGCAGCCAAGAGGCCGGGACAGGGGGTTATAATGAAAAACTGTTTTTT
TRBJ1-2	-	TRBD1	TRBV3-1/TRBV3-2	CASSGGTGDLWGYTF	TGTGCCAGCAGCGGCGGGACAGGGGATTTATGGGGCTACACCTTC
TRBJ2-5	-	-	TRBV27	CASSLYGQETQYF	TGTGCCAGCTCCCTTTACGGGCAAGAGACCCAGTACTTC
TRBJ1-1	-	TRBD1	TRBV5-6	CASSAGTGGAEAFF	TGTGCCAGCAGCGCGGGGACAGGGGGAGCTGAAGCTTTCTTT
TRBJ2-1	-	TRBD1	TRBV7-2	CASSHGTGGNEQFF	TGTGCCAGCAGCCACGGGACAGGGGGCAATGAGCAGTTCTTC
TRBJ1-2	-	TRBD1	TRBV7-2	CASSPRRTGSTGYTF	TGTGCCAGCAGCCCAAGGAGGACAGGTAGTACTGGCTACACCTTC
TRBJ2-1	-	-	TRBV21-1	CASSKYTGTNEQFF	TGTGCCAGCAGCAAATACACAGGGACCAATGAGCAGTTCTTC
TRBJ2-7	-	TRBD1	TRBV7-2	CASSQRTGGVYEQYF	TGTGCCAGCAGCCAGCGGACAGGGGGCGTTTACGAGCAGTACTTC
TRBJ1-5	-	TRBD1	TRBV4-1	CASSREGQGDNQPQHF	TGCGCCAGCAGCCGCGAAGGACAGGGGGACAATCAGCCCCAGCATTTT
TRBJ2-4	-	-	TRBV9	CASSPQGLPGGNIQYF	TGTGCCAGCAGCCCCCAGGGACTTCCCGGTGGGAACATTCAGTACTTC
TRBJ2-5	-	-	TRBV14	CASSQFQPGQETQYF	TGTGCCAGCAGCCAATTCCAACCAGGACAAGAGACCCAGTACTTC
TRBJ1-6	-	-	TRBV3-1/TRBV3-2	CASSSMEGNSPLHF	TGTGCCAGCAGCTCCATGGAGGGCAATTCACCCCTCCACTTT
TRBJ1-1	-	-	TRBV28	CASSSLRRSAFF	TGTGCCAGCAGTTCCCTACGGCGGTCAGCTTTCTTT
TRBJ2-1	-	TRBD1	TRBV9	CASSAGQGSYNEQFF	TGTGCCAGCAGCGCAGGACAGGGCTCCTACAATGAGCAGTTCTTC
TRBJ2-7	-	TRBD2	TRBV6-6	CASTRGVGEQYF	TGTGCCAGCACCCGGGGGGTTGGCGAGCAGTACTTC